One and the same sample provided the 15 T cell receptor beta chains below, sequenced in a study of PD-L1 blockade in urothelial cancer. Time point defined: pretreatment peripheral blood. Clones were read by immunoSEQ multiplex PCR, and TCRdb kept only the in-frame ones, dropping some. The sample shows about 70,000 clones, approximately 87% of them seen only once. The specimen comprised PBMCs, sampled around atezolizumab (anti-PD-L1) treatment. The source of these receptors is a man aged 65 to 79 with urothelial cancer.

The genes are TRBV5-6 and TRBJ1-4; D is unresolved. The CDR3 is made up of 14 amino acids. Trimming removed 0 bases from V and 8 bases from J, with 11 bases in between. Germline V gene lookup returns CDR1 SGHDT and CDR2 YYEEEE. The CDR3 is CASSLDVEGEKLFF. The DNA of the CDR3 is TGTGCCAGCAGCTTGGATGTGGAGGGCGAAAAACTGTTTTTT.

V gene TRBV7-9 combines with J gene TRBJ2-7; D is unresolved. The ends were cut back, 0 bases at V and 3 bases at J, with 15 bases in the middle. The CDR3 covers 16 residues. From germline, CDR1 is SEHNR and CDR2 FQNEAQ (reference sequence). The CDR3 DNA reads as TGTGCCAGCAGCTTAGCGCCCCAGGAAACTCACTACGAGCAGTACTTC. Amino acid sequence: CASSLAPQETHYEQYF.

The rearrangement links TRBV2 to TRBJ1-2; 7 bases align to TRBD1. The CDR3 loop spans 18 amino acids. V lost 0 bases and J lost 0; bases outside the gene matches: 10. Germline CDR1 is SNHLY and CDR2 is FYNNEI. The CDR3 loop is CASSEARGRDGTNYGYTF. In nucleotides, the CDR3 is TGTGCCAGCAGTGAAGCGAGGGGGCGAGACGGAACTAACTATGGCTACACCTTC.

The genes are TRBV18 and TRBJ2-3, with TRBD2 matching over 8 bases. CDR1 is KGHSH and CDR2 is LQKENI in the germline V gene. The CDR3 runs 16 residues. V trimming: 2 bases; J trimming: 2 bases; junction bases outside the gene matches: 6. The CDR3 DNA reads TGTGCCAGCTCACCATCAACTAGCGGAAACACAGATACGCAGTATTTT. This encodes CASSPSTSGNTDTQYF.

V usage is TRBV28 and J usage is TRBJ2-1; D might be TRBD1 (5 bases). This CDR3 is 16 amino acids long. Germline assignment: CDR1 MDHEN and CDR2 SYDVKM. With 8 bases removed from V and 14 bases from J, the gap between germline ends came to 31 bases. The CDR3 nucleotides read TGTGCCAGCCCACCCGGGTGGCAGGGTGAAAGACCGTGTAAGTTCTTC. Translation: CASPPGWQGERPCKFF.

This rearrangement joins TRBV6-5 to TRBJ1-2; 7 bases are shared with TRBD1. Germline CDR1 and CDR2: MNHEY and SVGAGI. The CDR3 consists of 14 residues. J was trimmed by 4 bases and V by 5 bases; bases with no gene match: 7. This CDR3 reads CASSLRTGPYGYTF. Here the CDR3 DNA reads TGTGCCAGCAGTCTCAGGACAGGTCCCTATGGCTACACCTTC.

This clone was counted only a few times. CDR3: CASSQRRPQQFF. In DNA form, the CDR3 reads TGTGCCAGCAGTCAGCGACGCCCCCAGCAGTTCTTC. V gene TRBV6-4 combines with J gene TRBJ2-1; D uncertain. Germline CDR1 is MRHNA and CDR2 is SNTAGT. There are 12 residues in the CDR3. The V end lost 5 bases, the J end lost 11 bases, and 13 bases lay between the germline ends.

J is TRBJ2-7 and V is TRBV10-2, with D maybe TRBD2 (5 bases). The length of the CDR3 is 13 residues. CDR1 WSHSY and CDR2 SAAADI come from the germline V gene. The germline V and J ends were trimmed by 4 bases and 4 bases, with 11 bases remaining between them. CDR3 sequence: CASSGRGSYEQYF. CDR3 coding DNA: TGCGCCAGCAGTGGGAGAGGGAGTTACGAGCAGTACTTC.

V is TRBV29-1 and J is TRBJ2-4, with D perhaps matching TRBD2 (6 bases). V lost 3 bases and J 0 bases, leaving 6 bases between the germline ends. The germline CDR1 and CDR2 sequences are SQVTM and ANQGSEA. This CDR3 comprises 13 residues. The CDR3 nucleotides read TGCAGCGTTGAGGGACTAGCCAAAAACATTCAGTACTTC. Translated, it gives CSVEGLAKNIQYF.

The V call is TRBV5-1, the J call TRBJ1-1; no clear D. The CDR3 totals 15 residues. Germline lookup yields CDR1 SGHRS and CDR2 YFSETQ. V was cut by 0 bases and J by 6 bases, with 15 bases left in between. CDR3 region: CASSLEGGKTAEAFF. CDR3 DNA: TGCGCCAGCAGCTTGGAGGGAGGGAAAACCGCTGAAGCTTTCTTT.

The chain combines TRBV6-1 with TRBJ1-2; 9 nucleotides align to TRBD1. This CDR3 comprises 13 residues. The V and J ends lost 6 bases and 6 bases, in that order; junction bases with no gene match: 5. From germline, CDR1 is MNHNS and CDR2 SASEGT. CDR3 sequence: CASSPTGGDGYTF. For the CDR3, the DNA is TGTGCCAGCAGCCCCACAGGGGGCGATGGCTACACCTTC.

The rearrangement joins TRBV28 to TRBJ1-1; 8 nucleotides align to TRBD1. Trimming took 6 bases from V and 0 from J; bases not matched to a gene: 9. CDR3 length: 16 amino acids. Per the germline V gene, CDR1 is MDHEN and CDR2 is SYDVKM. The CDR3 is CASRTTGGPMNTEAFF. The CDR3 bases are TGTGCCAGCAGGACCACAGGGGGTCCAATGAACACTGAAGCTTTCTTT.

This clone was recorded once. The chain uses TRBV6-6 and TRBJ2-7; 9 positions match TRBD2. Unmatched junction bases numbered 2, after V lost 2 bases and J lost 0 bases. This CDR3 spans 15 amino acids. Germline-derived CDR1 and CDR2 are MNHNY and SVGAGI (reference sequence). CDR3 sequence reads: CASSYETSGSYEQYF. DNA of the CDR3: TGTGCCAGCAGTTACGAGACTAGCGGCTCCTACGAGCAGTACTTC.

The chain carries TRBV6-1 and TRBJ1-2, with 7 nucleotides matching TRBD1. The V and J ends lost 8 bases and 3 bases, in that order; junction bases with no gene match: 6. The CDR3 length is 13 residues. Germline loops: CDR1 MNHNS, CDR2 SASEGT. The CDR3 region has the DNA TGTGCCAGCTGGGGACAGACACACTATGGCTACACCTTC. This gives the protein CASWGQTHYGYTF.

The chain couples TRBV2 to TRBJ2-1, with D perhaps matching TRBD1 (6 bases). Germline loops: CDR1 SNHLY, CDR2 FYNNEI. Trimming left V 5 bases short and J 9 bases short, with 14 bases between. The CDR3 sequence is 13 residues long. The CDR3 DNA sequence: TGTGCCAGCAGTAGCGACAGGAGGACTGAGCAGTTCTTC. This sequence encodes CASSSDRRTEQFF.